This T cell receptor beta chain was recorded in a study of OX40 agonist ivuxolimab in advanced cancers. Germline V lookup: CDR1 SGHTA, CDR2 FQGTGA. This CDR3 region has 12 residues. V shed 4 bases, J shed 11 bases, and the junction held 3 bases outside the gene matches. Data came from immunoSEQ multiplex PCR; TCRdb stores just in-frame clones and leaves some out. The table records 25,000 to 30,000 clones, about 86% of them present only once. With regard to this clone: Its specificity is unknown.

Notes on the study in general: There were, on average, more expanded clones in CD8+ T cells than in CD4+.

Specimen: CD4+ or CD8+ T cells sorted from blood, collected in a trial of the OX40 agonist ivuxolimab. The clonotype originates from an adult with an advanced solid tumor such as melanoma, head and neck, liver or kidney cancer. The gene calls are TRBV7-3 and TRBJ1-1; 11 nucleotides line up with TRBD1. The CDR3 nucleotides are TGTGCCAGCAGCTCCGGACAGGGGGCCGCTTTCTTT. Its protein product is CASSSGQGAAFF.